These 21 T cell receptor beta chains were all obtained from the same sample, sequenced in a study of CD8 T cells in Susac syndrome. Random hexamers were used to reverse transcribe an amount of roughly 0.45 to 1 ug RNA. TCRdb used MiXCR to reprocess the immunoSEQ multiplex PCR reads, holding one entry per CDR3 protein. In the table there are about 200,000 distinct CDR3 sequences, roughly 94% of which are singletons. Sequenced material: CD4+ T cells from PBMCs. These TCRs come from a human donor in good health.

This chain uses TRBV9 with TRBJ1-1, with TRBD1 identical over 7 bases. CDR1 is SGDLS, CDR2 YYNGEE, per germline. Trimming cost V 0 bases and J 6 bases; bases outside gene matches: 8. This CDR3 region has 15 residues. The CDR3 region has the DNA TGTGCCAGCAGCGTAGATTCCAGGGGGGTACCTGAAGCTTTCTTT. Its translation is CASSVDSRGVPEAFF.

V and J are TRBV4-1 and TRBJ2-5; D is unclear. This CDR3 is built from 12 residues. V lost 3 bases and J 5 bases, leaving 7 bases between the germline ends. Germline V gene data show CDR1 as MGHRA and CDR2 as YSYEKL. The CDR3 DNA is TGCGCCAGCAGCCAGGAAAGGGAGACCCAGTACTTC. Protein product: CASSQERETQYF.

This clonotype was detected only a few times. The genes are TRBV5-6 and TRBJ1-1; no reliable D call. Germline V gene sequence: CDR1 SGHDT, CDR2 YYEEEE. This CDR3 has 11 amino acids. Trimming cost V 3 bases and J 1 base, with 1 base left between them. The CDR3 region has the DNA TGTGCCAGCAGCTCGAACACTGAAGCTTTCTTT. It specifies CASSSNTEAFF.

This clonotype was detected once. The chain carries TRBV3-1 and TRBJ2-2, with D possibly TRBD2 on 6 matching bases. The CDR3 runs 18 residues. The V gene's germline CDR1 is LGHDT and CDR2 YNNKEL (reference sequence). V lost 0 bases and J 4 bases, leaving 18 bases between the germline ends. The CDR3 is CASSQDWGRRGGTGELFF. The CDR3 nucleotides are TGTGCCAGCAGCCAAGATTGGGGACGGCGGGGTGGCACCGGGGAGCTGTTTTTT.

The chain carries TRBV29-1 and TRBJ1-5, with D unclear. The CDR3 is 13 residues long. Germline CDR1 is SQVTM and CDR2 is ANQGSEA. Trimming stripped 7 bases from V and 2 bases from J, with 12 bases between. Written as DNA, the CDR3 is TGCAGCGCCCAGGACGGGCGCAATCAGCCCCAGCATTTT. Translated: CSAQDGRNQPQHF.

The chain employs TRBV28 and TRBJ1-2, with D unclear. Trimming shortened V by 5 bases and J by 4 bases, and 11 bases separated the two germline ends. This CDR3 spans 13 amino acids. Germline V CDR1 and CDR2: MDHEN, SYDVKM. The CDR3 is CASSTTAGYGYTF. CDR3 DNA: TGTGCCAGCAGTACGACGGCAGGCTATGGCTACACCTTC.

V is TRBV5-1 and J is TRBJ2-1; TRBD2 aligns across 7 bases. The germline CDR1 and CDR2 sequences are SGHRS and YFSETQ. The V gene end was trimmed by 4 bases and the J gene end by 7 bases; junction bases not matched to a gene: 11. This CDR3 contains 15 residues. CDR3 loop: CASSRETSGENEQFF. Here the CDR3 DNA reads TGCGCCAGCAGCCGAGAGACAAGCGGGGAGAATGAGCAGTTCTTC.

The chain links TRBV7-2 to TRBJ2-1, with 8 positions matching TRBD2. The germline V gene has CDR1 SGHTA and CDR2 FQGNSA. This CDR3 is built from 16 residues. J gave up 2 bases and V 1 base, and 4 bases lay outside the gene matches. CDR3 DNA sequence: TGTGCCAGCAGCTTAGTCGCGGGGGGAACCTACAATGAGCAGTTCTTC. Translated: CASSLVAGGTYNEQFF.

The V gene is TRBV20-1, the J gene TRBJ2-1, with 11 bases identical to TRBD2. V lost 4 bases and J lost 2; bases outside the gene matches: 13. This CDR3 comprises 18 residues. Per the germline V gene, CDR1 is DFQATT and CDR2 is SNEGSKA (reference sequence). The CDR3 nucleotides read TGCAGTGCTAAAAGTGCCCTCGGGACTAGCGGTCCCTACAATGAGCAGTTCTTC. Translated: CSAKSALGTSGPYNEQFF.

This chain links TRBV5-1 with TRBJ1-2; 8 bases agree with TRBD1. The length of the CDR3 is 14 residues. V dropped 3 bases and J dropped 1; count of bases not matched to a gene: 2. CDR1 is SGHRS, CDR2 YFSETQ, per germline. The CDR3 spells CASSSGQVNYGYTF. The CDR3 DNA is TGCGCCAGCAGCTCGGGACAGGTTAACTATGGCTACACCTTC.

The chain employs TRBV7-8 and TRBJ2-7, with TRBD1 identical over 8 bases. The CDR3 is made up of 13 amino acids. V dropped 5 bases and J dropped 2; count of bases not matched to a gene: 2. Germline assignment: CDR1 SGHVS and CDR2 FQNEAQ. DNA for the CDR3: TGTGCCAGCAGCCGACAGGGGCCCTACGAGCAGTACTTC. Its translation is CASSRQGPYEQYF. The entire variable domain, with the rest obtained from reference TRBV7-8 and TRBJ2-7, is as follows: GAGVSQSPRYKVAKRGQDVALRCDPISGHVSLFWYQQALGQGPEFLTYFQNEAQLDKSGLPSDRFFAERPEGSVSTLKIQRTQQEDSAVYLCASSRQGPYEQYFGPGTRLTVT.

This chain links TRBV20-1 with TRBJ1-5; D may be TRBD1 (5 bases). This CDR3 is 12 amino acids long. The germline gives CDR1 DFQATT, CDR2 SNEGSKA (reference sequence). V dropped 8 bases and J dropped 4 bases, with 12 bases sitting between them. The CDR3 is CSPGTANQPQHF. CDR3 in DNA: TGCAGTCCGGGGACTGCGAATCAGCCCCAGCATTTT.

V and J are TRBV9 and TRBJ2-3; D unclear. Germline CDR1 and CDR2: SGDLS and YYNGEE. This CDR3 has 14 residues. The V and J ends lost 6 bases and 4 bases respectively, with 15 bases between them. The CDR3 region is CASNYLQLADTQYF. As DNA, the CDR3 is TGTGCCAGCAACTACCTACAGTTGGCAGATACGCAGTATTTT.

DNA for the CDR3: TGTGCCAGCTCATGGAAGGCCAAAAACATTCAGTACTTC. Amino acids: CASSWKAKNIQYF. V and J are TRBV18 and TRBJ2-4; D gene uncertain. Trimming cost V 5 bases and J 1 base, with 6 bases left between them. CDR1 and CDR2 from the germline V gene are KGHSH and LQKENI. The CDR3 totals 13 residues.

The V and J genes are TRBV29-1 and TRBJ1-1, with 7 bases aligning to TRBD1. Germline V gene data show CDR1 as SQVTM and CDR2 as ANQGSEA. V lost 4 bases to trimming and J lost 1 base; unmatched junction nucleotides: 6. This CDR3 is 14 amino acids long. CDR3: CSVAYRGRNTEAFF. The CDR3 region has the DNA TGCAGCGTTGCCTACAGGGGCCGGAACACTGAAGCTTTCTTT.

The V and J genes are TRBV27 and TRBJ2-5; 7 bases are shared with TRBD1. The CDR3 length is 14 residues. J was trimmed by 5 bases and V by 6 bases; bases with no gene match: 9. Looked up from germline, CDR1 is MNHEY and CDR2 is SMNVEV (reference sequence). For the CDR3, the DNA is TGTGCCAGCAGCCCTCCAGGGGGAGTGGAGACCCAGTACTTC. Translated, it gives CASSPPGGVETQYF.

V usage is TRBV5-8 and J usage is TRBJ2-2; no firm D call. The CDR3 length is 18 residues. Trimming left V 0 bases short and J 0 bases short, with 15 bases between. Germline lookup yields CDR1 SGHTS and CDR2 YDEGEE. CDR3 protein: CASSLARQTTANTGELFF. The CDR3 region has the DNA TGTGCCAGCAGCTTGGCGAGGCAGACGACCGCGAACACCGGGGAGCTGTTTTTT.

The rearrangement links TRBV28 to TRBJ2-1; possibly TRBD2 for D (6 bases). CDR3 length equals 15 residues. Per the germline V gene, CDR1 is MDHEN and CDR2 is SYDVKM. The ends were cut back, 4 bases at V and 5 bases at J, with 15 bases in the middle. CDR3 residues: CASSYPGETDNEQFF. CDR3 DNA: TGTGCCAGCAGTTATCCGGGAGAGACGGACAATGAGCAGTTCTTC.

This clonotype was seen only once. The V call is TRBV29-1, the J call TRBJ1-1, with no clear D. The CDR3 extends over 15 amino acids. Germline CDR1 reads SQVTM; CDR2 reads ANQGSEA. V was pared by 1 base and J by 3 bases, with 15 bases between. The CDR3 DNA follows: TGCAGCGTTGAAGGTTTAGGGCCCGGGGACACTGAAGCTTTCTTT. Translation: CSVEGLGPGDTEAFF.

The genes are TRBV18 and TRBJ1-1; no firm D call. The germline gives CDR1 KGHSH, CDR2 LQKENI. CDR3 length: 13 amino acids. V lost 6 bases, J lost 7 bases, and 15 bases lay in between. The CDR3 DNA reads as TGTGCCAGCTCCCGAGACACGGCAAATGAAGCTTTCTTT. Amino acids: CASSRDTANEAFF.

The J gene is TRBJ1-2, the V gene TRBV6-5; TRBD1 aligns across 9 bases. The CDR3 consists of 13 residues. CDR1 is MNHEY, CDR2 SVGAGI, per germline. Trimming at V came to 5 bases and at J to 5 bases, leaving 3 bases not matched to a gene. CDR3 coding DNA: TGTGCCAGCAGTCGGGACAGGGAGTATGGCTACACCTTC. Protein sequence: CASSRDREYGYTF.